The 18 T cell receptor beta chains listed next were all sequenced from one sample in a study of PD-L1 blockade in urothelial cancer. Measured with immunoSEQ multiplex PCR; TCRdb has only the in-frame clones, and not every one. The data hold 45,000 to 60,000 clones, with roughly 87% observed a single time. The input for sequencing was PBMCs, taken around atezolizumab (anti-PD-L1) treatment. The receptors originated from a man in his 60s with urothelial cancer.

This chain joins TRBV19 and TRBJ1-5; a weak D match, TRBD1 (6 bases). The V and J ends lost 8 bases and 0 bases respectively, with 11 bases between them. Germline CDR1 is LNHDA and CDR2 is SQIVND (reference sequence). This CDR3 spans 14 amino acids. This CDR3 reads CASGNRASNQPQHF. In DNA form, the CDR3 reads TGTGCCAGTGGGAACAGGGCTAGCAATCAGCCCCAGCATTTT. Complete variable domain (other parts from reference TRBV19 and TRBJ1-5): DGGITQSPKYLFRKEGQNVTLSCEQNLNHDAMYWYRQDPGQGLRLIYYSQIVNDFQKGDIAEGYSVSREKKESFPLTVTSAQKNPTAFYLCASGNRASNQPQHFGDGTRLSIL.

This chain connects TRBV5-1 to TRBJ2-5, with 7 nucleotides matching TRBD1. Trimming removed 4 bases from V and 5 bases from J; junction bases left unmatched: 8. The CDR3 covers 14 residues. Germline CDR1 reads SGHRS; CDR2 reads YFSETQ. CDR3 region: CASSPEDRAETQYF. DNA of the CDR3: TGCGCCAGCAGCCCCGAAGACAGGGCGGAGACCCAGTACTTC.

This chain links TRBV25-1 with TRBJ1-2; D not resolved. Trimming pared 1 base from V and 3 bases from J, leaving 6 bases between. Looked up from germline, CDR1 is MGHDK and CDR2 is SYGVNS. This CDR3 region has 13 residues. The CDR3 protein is CASSEWGDYGYTF. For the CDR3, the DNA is TGTGCCAGCAGTGAATGGGGAGACTATGGCTACACCTTC.

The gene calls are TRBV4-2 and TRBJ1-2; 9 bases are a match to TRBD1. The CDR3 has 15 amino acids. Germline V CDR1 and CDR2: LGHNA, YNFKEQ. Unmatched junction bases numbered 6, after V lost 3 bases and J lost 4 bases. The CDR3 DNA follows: TGTGCCAGCAGCCACCCCCGGGACAGGGCCTATGGCTACACCTTC. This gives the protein CASSHPRDRAYGYTF.

The CDR3 loop is CSVGPTPPGLAGVAQYF. CDR3 bases: TGCAGCGTTGGTCCCACGCCTCCGGGACTAGCGGGGGTGGCCCAGTACTTC. The V call is TRBV29-1, the J call TRBJ2-5; 14 nucleotides line up with TRBD2. Germline trimming cut 4 bases from V and 9 bases from J; bases unmatched to any gene: 16. The CDR3 runs 17 residues. Looked up from germline, CDR1 is SQVTM and CDR2 is ANQGSEA. Based on the CDR3 plus reference TRBV29-1 and TRBJ2-5, the full variable domain is SAVISQKPSRDICQRGTSLTIQCQVDSQVTMMFWYRQQPGQSLTLIATANQGSEATYESGFVIDKFPISRPNLTFSTLTVSNMSPEDSSIYLCSVGPTPPGLAGVAQYFGPGTRLLVL.

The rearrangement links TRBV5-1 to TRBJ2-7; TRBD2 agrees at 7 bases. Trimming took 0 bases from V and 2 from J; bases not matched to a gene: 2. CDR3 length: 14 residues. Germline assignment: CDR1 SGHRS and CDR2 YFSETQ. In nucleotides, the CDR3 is TGCGCCAGCAGCTTGGATGGGGGGGCCTACGAGCAGTACTTC. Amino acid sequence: CASSLDGGAYEQYF.

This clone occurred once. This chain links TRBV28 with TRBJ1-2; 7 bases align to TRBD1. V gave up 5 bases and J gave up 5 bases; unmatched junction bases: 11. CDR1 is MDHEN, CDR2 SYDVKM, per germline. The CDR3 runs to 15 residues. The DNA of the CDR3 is TGTGCCAGCAGTCTTCAGGGGGGTTACAAATATGGCTACACCTTC. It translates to CASSLQGGYKYGYTF.

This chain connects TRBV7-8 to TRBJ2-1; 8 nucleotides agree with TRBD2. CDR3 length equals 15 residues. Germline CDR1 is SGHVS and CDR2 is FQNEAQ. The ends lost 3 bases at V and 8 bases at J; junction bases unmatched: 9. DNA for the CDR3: TGTGCCAGCAGCTTTCCCCAGCGGGGGACCGATGAGCAGTTCTTC. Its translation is CASSFPQRGTDEQFF.

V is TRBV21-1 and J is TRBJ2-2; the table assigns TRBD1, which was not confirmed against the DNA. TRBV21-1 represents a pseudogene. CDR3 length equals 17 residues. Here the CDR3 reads CASSKVIGQTNTGELFF. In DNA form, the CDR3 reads TGTGCCAGCAGCAAAGTCATAGGACAGACGAACACCGGGGAGCTGTTTTTT.

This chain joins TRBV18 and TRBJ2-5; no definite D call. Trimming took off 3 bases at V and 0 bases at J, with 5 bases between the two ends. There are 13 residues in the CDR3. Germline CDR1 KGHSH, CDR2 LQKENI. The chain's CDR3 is CASSPRNQETQYF. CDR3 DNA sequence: TGTGCCAGCTCACCGAGGAACCAAGAGACCCAGTACTTC.

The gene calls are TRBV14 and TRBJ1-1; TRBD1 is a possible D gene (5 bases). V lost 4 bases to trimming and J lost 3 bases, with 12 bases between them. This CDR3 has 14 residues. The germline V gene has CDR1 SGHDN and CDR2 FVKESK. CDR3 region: CASSRQSGHTEAFF. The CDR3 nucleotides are TGTGCCAGCAGCCGGCAGTCAGGGCACACTGAAGCTTTCTTT.

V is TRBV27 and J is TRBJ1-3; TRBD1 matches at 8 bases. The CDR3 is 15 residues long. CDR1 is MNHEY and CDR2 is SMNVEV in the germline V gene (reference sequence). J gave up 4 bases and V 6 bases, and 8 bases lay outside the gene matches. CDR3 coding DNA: TGTGCCAGCAGATCCCAGGGGGCGCGAGGAAACACCATATATTTT. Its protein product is CASRSQGARGNTIYF.

In nucleotides, the CDR3 is TGCGCCAGCAGCTCTAGCGGGTCCTGGAACGAGCAGTACTTC. This translates into CASSSSGSWNEQYF. This chain uses TRBV5-1 with TRBJ2-7; 8 bases align to TRBD2. V dropped 3 bases and J dropped 5; count of bases not matched to a gene: 7. CDR3 length: 14 amino acids. Per germline, CDR1 SGHRS and CDR2 YFSETQ.

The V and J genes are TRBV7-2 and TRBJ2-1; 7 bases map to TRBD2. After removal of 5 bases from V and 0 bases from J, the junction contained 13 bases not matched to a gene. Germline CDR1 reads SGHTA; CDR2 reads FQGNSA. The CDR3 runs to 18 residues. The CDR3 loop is CASSPIVGGFRSYNEQFF. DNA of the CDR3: TGTGCCAGCAGCCCCATTGTCGGGGGGTTCCGCTCCTACAATGAGCAGTTCTTC.

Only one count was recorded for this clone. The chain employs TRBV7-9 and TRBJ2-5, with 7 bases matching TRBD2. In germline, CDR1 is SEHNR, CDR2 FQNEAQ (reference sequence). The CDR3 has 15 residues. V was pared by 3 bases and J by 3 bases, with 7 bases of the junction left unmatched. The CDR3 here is CASSLDGGGKETQYF. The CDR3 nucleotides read TGTGCCAGCAGCTTGGACGGCGGGGGAAAAGAGACCCAGTACTTC.

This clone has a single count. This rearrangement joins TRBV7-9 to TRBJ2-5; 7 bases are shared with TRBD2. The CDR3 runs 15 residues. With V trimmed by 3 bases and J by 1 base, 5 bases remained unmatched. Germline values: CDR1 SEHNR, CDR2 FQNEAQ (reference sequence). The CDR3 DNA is TGTGCCAGCAGCTTGGGGGACTACCTCCAAGAGACCCAGTACTTC. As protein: CASSLGDYLQETQYF. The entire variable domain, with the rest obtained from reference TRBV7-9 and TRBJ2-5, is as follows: DTGVSQNPRHKITKRGQNVTFRCDPISEHNRLYWYRQTLGQGPEFLTYFQNEAQLEKSRLLSDRFSAERPKGSFSTLEIQRTEQGDSAMYLCASSLGDYLQETQYFGPGTRLLVL.

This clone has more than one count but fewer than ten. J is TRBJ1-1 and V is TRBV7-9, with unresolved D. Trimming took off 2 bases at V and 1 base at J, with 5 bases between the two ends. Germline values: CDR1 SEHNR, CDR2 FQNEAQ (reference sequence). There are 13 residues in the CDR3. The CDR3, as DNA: TGTGCCAGCAGCTTAACTAAGAACACTGAAGCTTTCTTT. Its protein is CASSLTKNTEAFF.

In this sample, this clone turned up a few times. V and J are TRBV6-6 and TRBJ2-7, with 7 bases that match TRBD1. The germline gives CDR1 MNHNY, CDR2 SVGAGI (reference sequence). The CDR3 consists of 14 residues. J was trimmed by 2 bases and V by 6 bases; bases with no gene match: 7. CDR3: CASSGTENTYEQYF. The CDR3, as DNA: TGTGCCAGCAGCGGGACAGAAAATACCTACGAGCAGTACTTC.